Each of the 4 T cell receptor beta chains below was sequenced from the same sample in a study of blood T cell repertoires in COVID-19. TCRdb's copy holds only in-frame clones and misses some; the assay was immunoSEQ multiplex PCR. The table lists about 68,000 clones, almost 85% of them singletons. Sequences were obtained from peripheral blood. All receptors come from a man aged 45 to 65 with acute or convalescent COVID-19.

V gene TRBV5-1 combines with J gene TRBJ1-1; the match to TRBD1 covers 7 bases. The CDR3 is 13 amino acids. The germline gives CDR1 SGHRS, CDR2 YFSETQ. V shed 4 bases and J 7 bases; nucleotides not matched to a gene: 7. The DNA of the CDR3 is TGCGCCAGCAGCAGGGACAGCTCTATTGAAGCTTTCTTT. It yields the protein CASSRDSSIEAFF.

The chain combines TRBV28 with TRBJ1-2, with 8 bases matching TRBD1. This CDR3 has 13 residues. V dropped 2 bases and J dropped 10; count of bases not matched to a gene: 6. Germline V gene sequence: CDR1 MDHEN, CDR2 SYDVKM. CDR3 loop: CASSLVTGVPYTF. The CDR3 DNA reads TGTGCCAGCAGTTTAGTGACAGGGGTCCCCTACACCTTC.

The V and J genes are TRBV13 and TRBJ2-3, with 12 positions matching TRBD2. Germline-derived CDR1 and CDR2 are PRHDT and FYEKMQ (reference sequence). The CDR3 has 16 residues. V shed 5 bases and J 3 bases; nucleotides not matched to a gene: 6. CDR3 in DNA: TGTGCCAGCAGCAGTACTAGCGGGGGGACGACAGATACGCAGTATTTT. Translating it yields CASSSTSGGTTDTQYF.

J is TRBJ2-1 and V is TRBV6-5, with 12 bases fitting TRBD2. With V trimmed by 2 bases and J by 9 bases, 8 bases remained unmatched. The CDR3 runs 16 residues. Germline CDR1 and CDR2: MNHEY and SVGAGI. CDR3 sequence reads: CASSYPSSGGVVEQFF. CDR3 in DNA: TGTGCCAGCAGTTACCCGTCTAGCGGGGGGGTGGTTGAGCAGTTCTTC.